These T cell receptor beta chains were read from a single sample in a study of T cells in Graves' hyperthyroidism and ophthalmopathy. MiXCR, applied by TCRdb to the multiplex PCR reads, yields one record per CDR3 protein. The table has hundreds of thousands of distinct CDR3 sequences, around 15% seen once. Sequences were obtained from blood. These receptors originate from a man aged 18 to 29 with Graves' ophthalmopathy. CDR3s include the opening cysteine and the closing phenylalanine or tryptophan. A D gene is named only where the DNA matches it firmly. Size tells how often a clone was seen (once, few, many) or the class of an expanded clone, and some rows leave it out.

d_gene,abundance,v_gene,j_gene,CDR3aa,CDR3nt
NA,NA,TRBV10-2,TRBJ1-5,CASSETARQNQPQHF,TGCGCCAGCAGTGAGACGGCAAGACAAAATCAGCCCCAGCATTTT
NA,many,TRBV7-9,TRBJ1-1,CASSFSHSGAEAFF,TGTGCCAGCAGCTTTTCTCATTCCGGGGCTGAAGCTTTCTTT
NA,few,TRBV7-9,TRBJ2-6,CASSLARAAGVPGANVLTF,TGTGCCAGCAGCTTAGCCAGAGCGGCAGGGGTACCTGGGGCCAACGTCCTGACTTTC
NA,few,TRBV10-2,TRBJ1-5,CASRDNYNQPQHF,TGCGCCAGCAGGGACAATTACAATCAGCCCCAGCATTTT
TRBD2,NA,TRBV7-2,TRBJ2-1,CASSTYSGGSYNEQFF,TGTGCCAGCAGCACATATAGCGGGGGCTCCTACAATGAGCAGTTCTTC
TRBD2,many,TRBV13,TRBJ2-3,CASSLRVAGGPLGTQYF,TGTGCCAGCAGCTTACGAGTAGCGGGAGGGCCGTTGGGTACGCAGTATTTT
TRBD1,NA,TRBV20-1,TRBJ2-2,CSANLFGQGEYGELFF,TGCAGTGCTAACCTCTTTGGACAGGGGGAATACGGGGAGCTGTTTTTT
NA,few,TRBV28,TRBJ2-7,CASSLLSGILESGEQYF,TGTGCCAGCAGTTTATTGTCGGGGATTCTAGAGTCGGGCGAGCAGTACTTC
TRBD2,few,TRBV3-1,TRBJ2-5,CASTRRTSGYQETQYF,TGTGCCAGCACCAGGAGGACTAGCGGTTACCAAGAGACCCAGTACTTC
NA,many,TRBV30,TRBJ1-2,CACGTFYGYTF,TGTGCCTGCGGGACTTTCTATGGCTACACCTTC
NA,many,TRBV7-8,TRBJ2-3,CASSSLARGGTDTQYF,TGTGCCAGCAGCTCCCTTGCGCGCGGAGGGACAGATACGCAGTATTTT
TRBD1,few,TRBV25-1,TRBJ2-1,CASMGTGITLYNEQFF,TGTGCCAGCATGGGGACAGGGATCACACTCTACAATGAGCAGTTCTTC
NA,many,TRBV2,TRBJ1-2,CASSLDLWTVNYGYTF,TGTGCCAGCAGTCTAGACCTTTGGACGGTCAACTATGGCTACACCTTC
NA,many,TRBV27,TRBJ1-5,CASSFGGSDQPQHF,TGTGCCAGCAGTTTTGGTGGCAGCGATCAGCCCCAGCATTTT
TRBD1,many,TRBV11-2,TRBJ1-2,CASSGRSRGQHYGYTF,TGTGCCAGCAGCGGGAGGAGCAGGGGGCAGCACTATGGCTACACCTTC
NA,NA,TRBV5-1,TRBJ2-7,CASSLGGTPYYEQYF,TGCGCCAGCAGCCTGGGCGGGACCCCTTACTACGAGCAGTACTTC
NA,NA,TRBV10-3,TRBJ1-6,CAISGNRTPNSPLHF,TGTGCCATCAGTGGGAACAGGACACCGAATTCACCCCTCCACTTT
NA,few,TRBV15,TRBJ2-2,CATSRGDANTGELFF,TGTGCCACCAGCAGGGGAGACGCGAACACCGGGGAGCTGTTTTTT
TRBD1,many,TRBV7-9,TRBJ2-1,CASSLEAGGAEQFF,TGTGCCAGCAGCTTAGAAGCAGGGGGAGCTGAGCAGTTCTTC
NA,many,TRBV24-1,TRBJ1-5,CATSEGQSNQPQHF,TGTGCCACCAGTGAAGGCCAATCCAATCAGCCCCAGCATTTT
NA,few,TRBV10-3,TRBJ2-7,CAISADRTSSYEQYF,TGTGCCATCAGTGCCGACAGAACCAGCTCCTACGAGCAGTACTTC
NA,NA,TRBV5-1,TRBJ2-7,CASSLEGRVGEQYF,TGCGCCAGCAGCTTGGAAGGCAGGGTGGGGGAGCAGTACTTC
TRBD1,few,TRBV10-3,TRBJ1-6,CAISDRGPTDNSPLHF,TGTGCCATCAGTGATAGGGGGCCCACGGACAATTCACCCCTCCACTTT
NA,many,TRBV5-1,TRBJ2-7,CASSLDTTYEQYF,TGCGCCAGCAGCTTGGACACCACCTACGAGCAGTACTTC
NA,NA,TRBV6-2/TRBV6-3,TRBJ2-6,CASRGIGANVLTF,TGTGCCAGCAGGGGGATTGGGGCCAACGTCCTGACTTTC
NA,NA,TRBV24-1,TRBJ2-4,CATTGEAIQYF,TGTGCCACCACGGGAGAGGCCATTCAGTACTTC